This T cell receptor (beta chain) was observed in a study of read filtering for tumor transcriptome and immune sequencing. Molecular barcoded adaptors covering alpha/delta and beta/gamma chains were used on 400 ng RNA. Using its own MiXCR run on the reads, TCRdb lists one record per CDR3 protein. The sample carries about 22,000 distinct CDR3 sequences, roughly an eighth recorded once. This clonotype was seen at least ten times. Germline values: CDR1 LGHDT, CDR2 YNNKEL (reference sequence). The CDR3 runs to 15 residues. V lost 4 bases, J lost 0 bases, and 10 bases lay in between. The TCR sequence derives from a donor aged 40 or older with multiple myeloma. Sequences were obtained from a population of CD138-negative cells sorted from bone marrow. This sequence joins TRBV3-1 and TRBJ2-1; D gene ambiguous. The CDR3 DNA follows: TGTGCCAGCAGCCGCTACTCAAGCTCCTACAATGAGCAGTTCTTC. Protein sequence: CASSRYSSSYNEQFF.